This T cell receptor (beta chain) was identified in a study of beta chain features in type 1 diabetes. Expressed TCRB transcripts were sequenced after all isolated RNA was converted to cDNA. The table came from immunoSEQ multiplex PCR; TCRdb's copy has only in-frame clones and leaves some out. The table records some 330,000 clones, roughly 11% of them present only once. Source material: naive CD4+ T cells from blood. The sequence came from a woman aged 30 to 39 in good health.

In DNA form, the CDR3 reads TGTGCCAGCAGCTTGCAGGGACTAGCCCAGGAGACCCAGTACTTC. Translation gives CASSLQGLAQETQYF. This sequence joins TRBV7-2 and TRBJ2-5; 9 bases agree with TRBD2. Losses at the gene ends were 3 bases for V and 5 bases for J; bases not matched to a gene: 7. Germline lookup yields CDR1 SGHTA and CDR2 FQGNSA. The CDR3 has 15 residues.